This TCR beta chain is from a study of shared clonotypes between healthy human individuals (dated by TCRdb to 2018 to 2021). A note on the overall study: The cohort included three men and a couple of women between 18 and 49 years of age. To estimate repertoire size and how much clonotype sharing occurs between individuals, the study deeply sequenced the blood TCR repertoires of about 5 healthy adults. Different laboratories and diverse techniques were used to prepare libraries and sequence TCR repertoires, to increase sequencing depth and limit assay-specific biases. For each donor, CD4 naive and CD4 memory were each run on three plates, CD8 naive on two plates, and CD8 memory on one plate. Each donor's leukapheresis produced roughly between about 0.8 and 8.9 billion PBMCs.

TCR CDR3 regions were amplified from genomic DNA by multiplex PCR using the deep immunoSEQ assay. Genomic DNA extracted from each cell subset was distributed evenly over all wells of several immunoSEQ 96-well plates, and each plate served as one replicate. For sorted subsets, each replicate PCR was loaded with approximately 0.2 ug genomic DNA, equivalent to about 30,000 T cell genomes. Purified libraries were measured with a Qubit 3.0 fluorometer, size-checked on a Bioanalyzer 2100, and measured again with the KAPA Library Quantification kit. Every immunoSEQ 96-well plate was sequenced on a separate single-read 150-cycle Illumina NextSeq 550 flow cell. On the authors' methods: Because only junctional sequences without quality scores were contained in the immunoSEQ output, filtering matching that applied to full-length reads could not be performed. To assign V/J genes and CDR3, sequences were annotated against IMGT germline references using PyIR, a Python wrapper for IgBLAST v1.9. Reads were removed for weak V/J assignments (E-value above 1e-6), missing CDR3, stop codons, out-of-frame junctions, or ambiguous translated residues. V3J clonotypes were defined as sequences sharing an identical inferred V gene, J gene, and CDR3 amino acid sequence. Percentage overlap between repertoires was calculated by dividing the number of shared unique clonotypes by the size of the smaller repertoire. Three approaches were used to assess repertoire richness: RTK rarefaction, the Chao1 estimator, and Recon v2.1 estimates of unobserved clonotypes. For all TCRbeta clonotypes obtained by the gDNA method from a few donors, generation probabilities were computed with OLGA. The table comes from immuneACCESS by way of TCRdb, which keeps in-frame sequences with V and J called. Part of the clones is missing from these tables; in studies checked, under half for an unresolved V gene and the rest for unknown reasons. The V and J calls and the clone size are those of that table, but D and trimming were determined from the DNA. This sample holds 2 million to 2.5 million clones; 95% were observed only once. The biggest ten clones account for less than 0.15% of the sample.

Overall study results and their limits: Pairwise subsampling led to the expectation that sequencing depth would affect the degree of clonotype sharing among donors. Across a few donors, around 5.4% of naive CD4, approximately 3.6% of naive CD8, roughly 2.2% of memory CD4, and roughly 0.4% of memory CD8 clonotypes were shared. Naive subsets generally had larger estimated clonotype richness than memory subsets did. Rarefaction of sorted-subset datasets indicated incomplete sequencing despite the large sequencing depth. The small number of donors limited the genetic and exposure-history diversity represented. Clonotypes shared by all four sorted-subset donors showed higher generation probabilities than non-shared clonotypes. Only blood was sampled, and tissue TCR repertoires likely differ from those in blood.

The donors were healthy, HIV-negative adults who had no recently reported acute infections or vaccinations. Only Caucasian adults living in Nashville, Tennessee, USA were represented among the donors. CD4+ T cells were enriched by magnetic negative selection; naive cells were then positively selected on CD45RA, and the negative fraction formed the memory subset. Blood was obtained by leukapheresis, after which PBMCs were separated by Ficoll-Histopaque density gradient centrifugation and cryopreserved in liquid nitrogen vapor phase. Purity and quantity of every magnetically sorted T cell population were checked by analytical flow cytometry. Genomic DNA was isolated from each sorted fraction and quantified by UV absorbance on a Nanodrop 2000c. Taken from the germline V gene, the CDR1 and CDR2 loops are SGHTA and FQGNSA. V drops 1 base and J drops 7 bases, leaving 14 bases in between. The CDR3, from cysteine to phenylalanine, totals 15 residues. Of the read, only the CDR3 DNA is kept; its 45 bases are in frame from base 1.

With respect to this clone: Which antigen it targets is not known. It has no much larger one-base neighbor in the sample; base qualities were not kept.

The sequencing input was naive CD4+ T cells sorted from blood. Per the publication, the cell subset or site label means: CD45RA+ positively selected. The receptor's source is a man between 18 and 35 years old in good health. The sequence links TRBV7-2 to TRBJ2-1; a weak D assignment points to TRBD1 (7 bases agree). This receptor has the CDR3 CASSLGWAGGNEQFF. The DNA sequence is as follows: TGTGCCAGCAGCTTAGGATGGGCAGGGGGGAATGAGCAGTTCTTC.